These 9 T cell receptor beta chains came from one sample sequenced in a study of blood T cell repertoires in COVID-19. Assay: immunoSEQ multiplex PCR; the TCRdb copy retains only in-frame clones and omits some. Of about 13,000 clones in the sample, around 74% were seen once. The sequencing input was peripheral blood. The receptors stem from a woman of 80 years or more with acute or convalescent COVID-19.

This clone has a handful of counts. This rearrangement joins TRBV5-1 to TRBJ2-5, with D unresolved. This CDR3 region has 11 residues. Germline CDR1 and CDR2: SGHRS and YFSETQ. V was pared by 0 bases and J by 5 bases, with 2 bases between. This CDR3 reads CASSLAETQYF. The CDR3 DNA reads TGCGCCAGCAGCTTGGCTGAGACCCAGTACTTC.

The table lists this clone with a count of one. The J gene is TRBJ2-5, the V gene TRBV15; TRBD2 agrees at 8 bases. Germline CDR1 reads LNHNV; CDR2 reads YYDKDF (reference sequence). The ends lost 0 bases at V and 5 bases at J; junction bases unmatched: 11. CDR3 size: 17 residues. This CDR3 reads CATSRDGTGGPWETQYF. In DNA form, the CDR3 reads TGTGCCACCAGCAGAGATGGGACGGGGGGGCCGTGGGAGACCCAGTACTTC.

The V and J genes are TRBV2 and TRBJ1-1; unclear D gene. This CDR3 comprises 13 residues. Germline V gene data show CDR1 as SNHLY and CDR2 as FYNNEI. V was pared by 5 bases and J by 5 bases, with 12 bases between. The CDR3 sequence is CASSLEPGTEAFF. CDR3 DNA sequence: TGTGCCAGCAGTTTGGAACCGGGGACTGAAGCTTTCTTT.

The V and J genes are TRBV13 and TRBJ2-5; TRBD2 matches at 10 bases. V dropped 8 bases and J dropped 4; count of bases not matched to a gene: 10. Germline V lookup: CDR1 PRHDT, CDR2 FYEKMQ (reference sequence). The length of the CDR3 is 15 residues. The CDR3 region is CASLPSGGMGETQYF. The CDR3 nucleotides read TGTGCCAGCCTCCCTAGCGGGGGTATGGGAGAGACCCAGTACTTC.

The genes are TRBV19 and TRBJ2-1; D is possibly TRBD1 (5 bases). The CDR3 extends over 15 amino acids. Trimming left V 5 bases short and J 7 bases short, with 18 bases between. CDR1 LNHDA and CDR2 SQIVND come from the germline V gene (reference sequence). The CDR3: CASSPTGRRWNEQFF. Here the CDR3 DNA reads TGTGCCAGTAGTCCTACAGGTAGAAGATGGAATGAGCAGTTCTTC. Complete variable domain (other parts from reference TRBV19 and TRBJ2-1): DGGITQSPKYLFRKEGQNVTLSCEQNLNHDAMYWYRQDPGQGLRLIYYSQIVNDFQKGDIAEGYSVSREKKESFPLTVTSAQKNPTAFYLCASSPTGRRWNEQFFGPGTRLTVL.

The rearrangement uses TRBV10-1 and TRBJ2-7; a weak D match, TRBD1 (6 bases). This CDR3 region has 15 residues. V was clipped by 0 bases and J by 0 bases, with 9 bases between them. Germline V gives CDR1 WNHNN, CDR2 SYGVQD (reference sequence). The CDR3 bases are TGCGCCAGCAGTGAGTCTGGGACACTCTCCTACGAGCAGTACTTC. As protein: CASSESGTLSYEQYF.

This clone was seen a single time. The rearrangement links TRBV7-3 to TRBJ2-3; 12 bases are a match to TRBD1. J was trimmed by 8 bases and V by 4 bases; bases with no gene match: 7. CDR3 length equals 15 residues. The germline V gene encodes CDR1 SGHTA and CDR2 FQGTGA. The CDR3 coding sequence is TGTGCCAGCAGCTCCGGGACAGGGGGCCGAGGTACGCAGTATTTT. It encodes CASSSGTGGRGTQYF.

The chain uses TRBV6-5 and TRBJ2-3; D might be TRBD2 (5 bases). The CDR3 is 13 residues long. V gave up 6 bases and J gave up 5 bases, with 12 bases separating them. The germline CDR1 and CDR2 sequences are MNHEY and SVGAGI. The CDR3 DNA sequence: TGTGCCAGCAGGACTACAGCTAAAGATACGCAGTATTTT. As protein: CASRTTAKDTQYF.

The CDR3 here is CASSEGAMGTQYF. CDR3 sequence (DNA): TGTGCCAGCAGTGAAGGGGCCATGGGGACCCAGTACTTC. The chain is built from TRBV2 and TRBJ2-5, with D unclear. The CDR3 runs to 13 residues. CDR1 is SNHLY, CDR2 FYNNEI, per germline. V was cut by 1 base and J by 7 bases, with 10 bases left in between. Complete variable domain (other parts from reference TRBV2 and TRBJ2-5): EPEVTQTPSHQVTQMGQEVILRCVPISNHLYFYWYRQILGQKVEFLVSFYNNEISEKSEIFDDQFSVERPDGSNFTLKIRSTKLEDSAMYFCASSEGAMGTQYFGPGTRLLVL.